The 12 T cell receptor beta chains reported below all come from one sample, sequenced in a study of cytomegalovirus exposure and HLA in healthy donors. The PCR had 60 Vbeta and 13 Jbeta primers. Using immunoSEQ multiplex PCR, the repertoire was profiled, and TCRdb retains in-frame clones only, with some absent. The table has 95,000 to 130,000 clones, 8.5% to 10% seen once. Sequencing was carried out using PBMCs. These receptors all come from a man aged 25-45 years in good health and CMV-seronegative.

This clone was found a few times. An end of the junction does not agree with germline; a read error may underlie this. This sequence joins TRBV5-6 and TRBJ1-2; 12 bases line up with TRBD1. This CDR3 is built from 13 residues. Germline values: CDR1 SGHDT, CDR2 YYEEEE. CDR3: CSSGGQGARGYTF. The CDR3 nucleotides are TGCTCCTCGGGGGGACAGGGGGCGCGTGGCTACACCTTC.

This sequence joins TRBV23-1 and TRBJ2-7; tentative D call: TRBD1 (5 bases). TRBV23-1 is labeled an ORF, and its function is uncertain. Trimming removed 0 bases from V and 1 base from J, with 16 bases in between. The CDR3 extends over 17 amino acids. The DNA for the CDR3 is TGCGCCAGCAGTCAATCGATGGCAGGGAATAGGTCCTACGAGCAGTACTTC. It translates to CASSQSMAGNRSYEQYF.

This clone has just a few counts. V is TRBV7-9 and J is TRBJ1-2; D is unclear. V was trimmed by 4 bases and J by 0 bases, leaving 12 bases between them. The germline V gene has CDR1 SEHNR and CDR2 FQNEAQ (reference sequence). The CDR3 is made up of 15 amino acids. The CDR3 DNA follows: TGTGCCAGCAGCTCGGCAGGTCGATCTAACTATGGCTACACCTTC. Its translation is CASSSAGRSNYGYTF.

The chain uses TRBV16 and TRBJ2-2, with TRBD1 matching over 7 bases. The CDR3 runs 17 residues. V was pared by 1 base and J by 4 bases, with 9 bases of the junction left unmatched. Germline assignment: CDR1 KGHSY and CDR2 FQNENV. DNA for the CDR3: TGTGCCAGCAGCCAATTTCGTACAGGGGCGGTCACCGGGGAGCTGTTTTTT. It is translated as CASSQFRTGAVTGELFF.

The chain carries TRBV14 and TRBJ2-3; TRBD2 aligns across 7 bases. Per the germline V gene, CDR1 is SGHDN and CDR2 is FVKESK. This CDR3 has 15 amino acids. J lost 2 bases, V lost 1 base, and 3 bases had no gene match. As DNA, the CDR3 is TGTGCCAGCAGCCAAGGCGGGGGTTACACAGATACGCAGTATTTT. Translating it yields CASSQGGGYTDTQYF.

The chain combines TRBV19 with TRBJ1-1; D might be TRBD1 (6 bases). The germline CDR1 and CDR2 sequences are LNHDA and SQIVND (reference sequence). Trimming stripped 2 bases from V and 1 base from J, with 8 bases between. The CDR3 contains 14 residues. CDR3 DNA: TGTGCCAGTAGTATAAGGGACACGAACACTGAAGCTTTCTTT. Translation gives CASSIRDTNTEAFF.

J is TRBJ2-2 and V is TRBV16, with D perhaps TRBD1 (6 bases). This CDR3 has 17 amino acids. V lost 4 bases, J lost 1 base, and 16 bases lay in between. Germline CDR1 reads KGHSY; CDR2 reads FQNENV. In DNA form, the CDR3 reads TGTGCCAGCAGCCCCCGGACAGCTATCCAGAACACCGGGGAGCTGTTTTTT. It translates to CASSPRTAIQNTGELFF.

This rearrangement joins TRBV19 to TRBJ1-1; no clear D. This CDR3 is 12 amino acids long. V was cut by 7 bases and J by 6 bases, with 12 bases left in between. Looked up from germline, CDR1 is LNHDA and CDR2 is SQIVND (reference sequence). The CDR3 here is CASTLSGAEAFF. In DNA form, the CDR3 reads TGTGCCAGTACCCTAAGCGGGGCTGAAGCTTTCTTT.

V gene TRBV2 combines with J gene TRBJ1-1; D perhaps matches TRBD1 (5 bases). CDR3 length: 13 amino acids. Germline values: CDR1 SNHLY, CDR2 FYNNEI. The V gene lost 7 bases and the J gene lost 6 bases, with 15 bases spanning the gap. CDR3 in DNA: TGTGCCAGCACAAGACGGGGGTCATCTGAAGCTTTCTTT. It specifies CASTRRGSSEAFF.

This clone has just a few counts. The CDR3 nucleotides are TGCGCCAGCAGCCAAGTAGCGTCAAATCGACAGCCCCAGCATTTT. Encoded protein: CASSQVASNRQPQHF. This chain joins TRBV4-1 and TRBJ1-5; D remains ambiguous. Germline-derived CDR1 and CDR2 are MGHRA and YSYEKL. Between the trimmed V and J ends, which lost 1 base and 7 bases, there was a span of 14 bases. The CDR3 loop spans 15 amino acids.

The table lists this clone with a few counts. V is TRBV11-3 and J is TRBJ2-7, with 11 bases identical to TRBD2. Germline V gene sequence: CDR1 SGHNT, CDR2 YENEEA. The V gene end was trimmed by 6 bases and the J gene end by 6 bases; junction bases not matched to a gene: 10. This CDR3 spans 15 amino acids. The CDR3 DNA reads as TGTGCCAGCAGGTCGATAGCGGGGGGGCCGTGCGAGCAGTACTTC. Encoded protein: CASRSIAGGPCEQYF.

As to this clone: One junction end does not reproduce the germline sequence, and a read error may be involved. Other nucleotide sequences from this sample produce the same CDR3. The gene calls are TRBV29-1 and TRBJ2-6; D is possibly TRBD1 (5 bases). The CDR3 is 13 amino acids. Germline assignment: CDR1 SQVTM and CDR2 ANQGSEA. The CDR3 DNA sequence: TGCAGCGTCACCCGGTCTGGGGCCAACGTCCTGACCTTC. This codes for CSVTRSGANVLTF.